One sample yielded the 20 T cell receptor beta chains listed below, sequenced in a study of chemoradiotherapy in HPV16-positive cancers (dated by TCRdb to 2022 to 2024). Library prep was done by the immunoSEQ multiplex PCR assay. TCRdb provides this immuneACCESS table in a form limited to in-frame rearrangements. Some clones are lacking; in checked studies, under half of them reflect an unresolved V gene, and why the rest are absent is not known. The sample contains 2,000 to 2,500 clones, about 90% of them found a single time. The top ten clones comprise 20% to 25% of the sample. This material consisted of tumor tissue, taken from a patient who underwent chemoradiotherapy. All receptors come from a human donor with HPV-associated anogenital cancer.

This chain connects TRBV5-4 to TRBJ1-2, with a possible D match to TRBD1 (5 bases). The germline V gene has CDR1 SGHNT and CDR2 YYREEE (reference sequence). Trimming took off 1 base at V and 3 bases at J, with 10 bases between the two ends. The CDR3 covers 14 residues. The CDR3: CASSLLGDYYGYTF. Written as DNA, the CDR3 is TGTGCCAGCAGCTTGCTGGGGGATTACTATGGCTACACCTTC. Supplemented by reference TRBV5-4 and TRBJ1-2, the full variable domain reads ETGVTQSPTHLIKTRGQQVTLRCSSQSGHNTVSWYQQALGQGPQFIFQYYREEENGRGNFPPRFSGLQFPNYSSELNVNALELDDSALYLCASSLLGDYYGYTFGSGTRLTVV.

The chain employs TRBV6-1 and TRBJ1-5, with 8 positions matching TRBD1. V dropped 3 bases and J dropped 0; count of bases not matched to a gene: 4. The V gene's germline CDR1 is MNHNS and CDR2 SASEGT. The CDR3 is made up of 16 amino acids. CDR3 nucleotide sequence: TGTGCCAGCAGTGAGGGGACAGGAGCTAGCAATCAGCCCCAGCATTTT. As protein: CASSEGTGASNQPQHF.

This chain links TRBV12-5 with TRBJ2-6, with D perhaps matching TRBD1 (5 bases). Trimming removed 7 bases from V and 5 bases from J, with 12 bases in between. The CDR3 spans 14 residues. The germline gives CDR1 LGHNT, CDR2 FRNRAP. The CDR3 is CASAGQSRANVLTF. The CDR3 nucleotides read TGTGCTAGTGCAGGACAAAGTCGGGCCAACGTCCTGACTTTC. Full variable domain (outside the CDR3, taken from reference TRBV12-5 and TRBJ2-6): DARVTQTPRHKVTEMGQEVTMRCQPILGHNTVFWYRQTMMQGLELLAYFRNRAPLDDSGMPKDRFSAEMPDATLATLKIQPSEPRDSAVYFCASAGQSRANVLTFGAGSRLTVL.

The chain combines TRBV7-9 with TRBJ1-1; D ambiguous. The ends were cut back, 6 bases at V and 6 bases at J, with 14 bases in the middle. The CDR3 covers 13 residues. Germline CDR1 reads SEHNR; CDR2 reads FQNEAQ (reference sequence). The CDR3 region has the DNA TGTGCCAGCAGAGAACGCACATCCCCTGAAGCTTTCTTT. Its protein product is CASRERTSPEAFF.

The chain joins TRBV19 to TRBJ2-5; D perhaps matches TRBD2 (6 bases). This CDR3 is 18 amino acids long. Germline CDR1 and CDR2: LNHDA and SQIVND (reference sequence). V shed 3 bases and J shed 2 bases, with 22 bases lying between them. CDR3 amino acids: CASSMQSRGGGLQETQYF. The CDR3 coding sequence is TGTGCCAGTAGTATGCAATCTAGGGGTGGGGGGTTACAAGAGACCCAGTACTTC. Drawing the rest from reference TRBV19 and TRBJ2-5, the complete variable domain is DGGITQSPKYLFRKEGQNVTLSCEQNLNHDAMYWYRQDPGQGLRLIYYSQIVNDFQKGDIAEGYSVSREKKESFPLTVTSAQKNPTAFYLCASSMQSRGGGLQETQYFGPGTRLLVL.

The genes are TRBV10-3 and TRBJ1-3; 7 bases are shared with TRBD1. Germline CDR1 ENHRY, CDR2 SYGVKD. This CDR3 has 18 amino acids. With V trimmed by 2 bases and J by 4 bases, 14 bases remained unmatched. CDR3 DNA sequence: TGTGCCATCAGTGAGCACCAGAACAACAGGGGTCAAGGAAACACCATATATTTT. This translates into CAISEHQNNRGQGNTIYF.

The chain has TRBV2 and TRBJ1-1; 7 positions match TRBD1. In germline, CDR1 is SNHLY, CDR2 FYNNEI. This CDR3 has 13 residues. V shed 11 bases and J 1 base; nucleotides not matched to a gene: 7. The DNA of the CDR3 is TGTGCCGTGGGGGGACAGCCGAACACTGAAGCTTTCTTT. Translating gives CAVGGQPNTEAFF.

Points on this clone: At the DNA level, this CDR3 is encoded by other sequences in the same sample as well. The gene calls are TRBV19 and TRBJ2-7, with a weak D call TRBD2 (6 bases). There are 14 residues in the CDR3. Trimming took 5 bases from V and 2 from J, leaving 13 bases between them. Germline assignment: CDR1 LNHDA and CDR2 SQIVND (reference sequence). Here the CDR3 reads CASSPRDLTYEQYF. The CDR3 DNA is TGTGCCAGTAGTCCGAGGGACTTAACCTACGAGCAGTACTTC.

V and J are TRBV18 and TRBJ1-5; 7 nucleotides align to TRBD1. Germline values: CDR1 KGHSH, CDR2 LQKENI. Unmatched junction bases numbered 10, after V lost 5 bases and J lost 0 bases. This CDR3 has 17 residues. CDR3 region: CASSEAGTVYSNQPQHF. The CDR3 DNA reads TGTGCCAGCTCAGAGGCCGGGACAGTTTATAGCAATCAGCCCCAGCATTTT.

This clone was picked up a small number of times. The rearrangement joins TRBV5-1 to TRBJ1-1; TRBD1 aligns across 8 bases. V lost 5 bases, J lost 8 bases, and 5 bases stayed unmatched. This CDR3 is 12 amino acids long. Germline assignment: CDR1 SGHRS and CDR2 YFSETQ. CDR3 loop: CASRSRQGEAFF. CDR3 bases: TGCGCCAGCAGGTCTAGACAGGGGGAAGCTTTCTTT.

Here the CDR3 reads CASRQRDLSYEQYF. The CDR3 DNA follows: TGTGCCAGTAGGCAGCGGGACCTCTCCTACGAGCAGTACTTC. The chain carries TRBV19 and TRBJ2-7, with TRBD2 identical over 7 bases. In germline, CDR1 is LNHDA, CDR2 SQIVND (reference sequence). J was trimmed by 0 bases and V by 6 bases; bases with no gene match: 5. CDR3 length: 14 residues.

The gene calls are TRBV27 and TRBJ2-3, with 7 bases aligning to TRBD2. Germline assignment: CDR1 MNHEY and CDR2 SMNVEV (reference sequence). The V segment lost 6 bases and the J segment 3 bases; nucleotides outside the gene matches: 12. The CDR3 runs to 16 residues. The CDR3 region has the DNA TGTGCCAGCAGCCTCCGCCCGGGAGGATTTACAGATACGCAGTATTTT. Protein product: CASSLRPGGFTDTQYF.

V usage is TRBV6-1 and J usage is TRBJ2-7; 7 bases align to TRBD1. J gave up 4 bases and V 3 bases, and 9 bases lay outside the gene matches. Per germline, CDR1 MNHNS and CDR2 SASEGT. This CDR3 region has 15 residues. CDR3 DNA: TGTGCCAGCAGTGACACCGGGACAGATCCTTACGAGCAGTACTTC. This sequence encodes CASSDTGTDPYEQYF.

A note on this clone: In the same sample, other DNA sequences code for this CDR3. V and J are TRBV19 and TRBJ2-5, with unresolved D. Germline-derived CDR1 and CDR2 are LNHDA and SQIVND (reference sequence). This CDR3 spans 14 amino acids. Trimming left V 5 bases short and J 2 bases short, with 12 bases between. The CDR3 loop reads CASSVRTLQETQYF. The CDR3 DNA reads as TGTGCCAGTAGTGTCAGGACCCTTCAAGAGACCCAGTACTTC. Together with reference TRBV19 and TRBJ2-5, the CDR3 gives the full variable domain: DGGITQSPKYLFRKEGQNVTLSCEQNLNHDAMYWYRQDPGQGLRLIYYSQIVNDFQKGDIAEGYSVSREKKESFPLTVTSAQKNPTAFYLCASSVRTLQETQYFGPGTRLLVL.

The chain is built from TRBV5-1 and TRBJ2-7; 15 bases are shared with TRBD2. The germline V gene has CDR1 SGHRS and CDR2 YFSETQ. The CDR3 is 17 residues long. V was pared by 3 bases and J by 0 bases, with 4 bases of the junction left unmatched. The CDR3 nucleotides are TGCGCCAGCAGCTCAGGACTAGCGGGAGGGAGCTCCTACGAGCAGTACTTC. It specifies CASSSGLAGGSSYEQYF.

This clone was counted a single time. The genes are TRBV11-2 and TRBJ1-2; a possible D gene is TRBD1 (6 bases). Looked up from germline, CDR1 is SGHAT and CDR2 is FQNNGV. Deletions cut 5 bases from V and 5 bases from J, with 21 bases between. The length of the CDR3 is 16 residues. For the CDR3, the DNA is TGTGCCAGCAGCCCAACGAGGTCCGGACAGATATATGGCTACACCTTC. Its translation: CASSPTRSGQIYGYTF.

This chain uses TRBV27 with TRBJ2-7, with TRBD2 matching 10 bases. The germline V gene encodes CDR1 MNHEY and CDR2 SMNVEV (reference sequence). CDR3 length: 15 residues. V lost 6 bases, J lost 4 bases, and 9 bases stayed unmatched. The CDR3 DNA reads TGTGCCAGCAGGCCCACTAGCGGGGAATTGTACGAGCAGTACTTC. It translates to CASRPTSGELYEQYF.

CDR3 region: CASSRTGDEQFF. CDR3 nucleotides: TGTGCCAGCAGCCGGACAGGGGATGAGCAGTTCTTC. This rearrangement joins TRBV9 to TRBJ2-1, with TRBD1 matching over 9 bases. Germline loops: CDR1 SGDLS, CDR2 YYNGEE. The V gene end was trimmed by 4 bases and the J gene end by 8 bases; junction bases not matched to a gene: 1. The CDR3 spans 12 residues.

The chain couples TRBV11-2 to TRBJ2-7; the D is unclear. This CDR3 is built from 9 residues. CDR1 is SGHAT, CDR2 FQNNGV, per germline. The V end was cut by 5 bases, the J end by 6 bases, with 2 bases between. The CDR3 DNA sequence: TGTGCCAGCAGCCCCGAGCAGTACTTC. Translating gives CASSPEQYF.

The rearrangement links TRBV10-2 to TRBJ2-1; D tentatively fits TRBD1 or TRBD2 (6 bases each). The CDR3 spans 15 residues. Deletions cut 7 bases from V and 7 bases from J, with 20 bases between. Germline V gene sequence: CDR1 WSHSY, CDR2 SAAADI. In DNA form, the CDR3 reads TGCGCCAGCATTCACGGGGGCGCGGGGTATAATGAGCAGTTCTTC. Translation: CASIHGGAGYNEQFF.